This record looks at one T cell receptor (beta chain) sequence and its context. Its specific antigen is unknown. The input lacks base qualities; no much larger clone sits a single base away. These data originate in a study of memory B cells and T cells in multiple sclerosis (dated 2018 in TCRdb). In terms of the full investigation: In multiple sclerosis patients, the study set the TCR beta repertoires of autoproliferating peripheral T cells against those of T cells infiltrating brain lesions. Two multiple sclerosis patients, for whom either brain lesions at autopsy or brain-infiltrating cells from biopsy were available, were included in TCR sequencing. Overall study outcomes, separate from this receptor: Clone-set sizes varied between compartments, which affected the numbers of shared clonotypes and made normalization necessary.

Using the immunoSEQ Platform, TCRbeta CDR3 regions were amplified from extracted genomic DNA. Multiplex PCR, high-throughput sequencing and a vendor bioinformatics pipeline were brought together in the immunoSEQ assay. In the authors' own workflow: After discarding non-productive sequences and any CDR3s under 4 amino acids in length, clonotype frequencies were recalculated for each sample. Shared clonotypes were identified in immunoSEQ Analyzer 2.0 as identical CDR3 amino acid, V gene and J gene sequences. Repertoire overlap was normalized by dividing shared clonotype counts by the product of both clone-set sizes, scaled by 1000 into arbitrary units. In its TCRdb copy, this immuneACCESS table keeps in-frame sequences only and misses some clones. Where compared with another copy, unresolved V genes explain less than half of these, and the others have no known cause. Clone size and the V and J calls come from that table; the DNA yielded D and trimming. The sample table holds about 15,000 clones, of which 69% were seen once. The ten largest clonotypes hold about 2.3% of the sample.

V is pruned by 0 bases and J by 7 bases, leaving 2 bases of the junction without a gene match. Sequences SGDLS (CDR1) and YYNGEE (CDR2) are obtained from the germline V gene. CDR3 length: 15 amino acids, cysteine to phenylalanine. Solely the CDR3 DNA is kept, with 45 bases framed from the first base. Before use, PBMCs were isolated by Ficoll density gradient centrifugation and cryopreserved. The receptor's source is a human donor with multiple sclerosis. The sequencing sample was made of memory (CD45RO+) CD4+ T cells from blood. The cell subset or site label corresponds to: CD45RO+ memory T cells sorted from peripheral blood. This sequence uses TRBV9 and TRBJ1-6; 9 central nucleotides agree with TRBD1. This receptor carries the CDR3 CASSVADRGNSPLHF. The bases read TGTGCCAGCAGCGTAGCTGACAGGGGGAATTCACCCCTCCACTTT.